These 25 T cell receptor beta chains were sequenced from one sample in a study of cytomegalovirus exposure and HLA in healthy donors. Assay used: immunoSEQ multiplex PCR; TCRdb lists only in-frame clones, some missing. The sample records 150,000 to 200,000 clones, 91% being singletons. Sequenced input: PBMCs. The receptors were sampled from a woman between 18 and 29 years old in good health and CMV-seropositive.

This chain joins TRBV18 and TRBJ1-5, with a possible D match to TRBD1 (6 bases). Germline values: CDR1 KGHSH, CDR2 LQKENI. This CDR3 has 14 amino acids. Trimming removed 2 bases from V and 1 base from J, with 6 bases in between. The CDR3 spells CASSPGQSNQPQHF. CDR3 in DNA: TGTGCCAGCTCACCAGGACAGAGCAATCAGCCCCAGCATTTT.

The chain couples TRBV19 to TRBJ1-1; TRBD1 matches at 9 bases. Losses at the gene ends were 7 bases for V and 6 bases for J; bases not matched to a gene: 15. The germline V gene encodes CDR1 LNHDA and CDR2 SQIVND (reference sequence). The CDR3 consists of 16 residues. The CDR3 DNA reads TGTGCCAGTATCCCCGTGACTAACAGGGGGCGCGCTGAAGCTTTCTTT. It encodes CASIPVTNRGRAEAFF.

On this clone itself: A read error may produce the germline difference seen at one junction end. The CDR3 sequence: CASSPGGQDPYF. The CDR3 DNA reads as TGTGCCAGCAGCCCGGGGGGTCAGGATCCCTACTTC. The rearrangement links TRBV7-2 to TRBJ1-2, with D perhaps TRBD1 (5 bases). Germline-derived CDR1 and CDR2 are SGHTA and FQGNSA. CDR3 length: 12 amino acids.

The V gene is TRBV5-5, the J gene TRBJ2-5, with 7 bases that match TRBD2. Per germline, CDR1 SGHKS and CDR2 YYEKEE (reference sequence). This CDR3 is built from 15 residues. Losses at the gene ends were 4 bases for V and 4 bases for J; bases not matched to a gene: 10. CDR3 DNA sequence: TGTGCCAGCAGCCGTCTCATGGGCGGGGGAGAGACCCAGTACTTC. Encoded protein: CASSRLMGGGETQYF.

The chain uses TRBV5-5 and TRBJ2-7, with D unclear. This CDR3 is 15 amino acids long. The V gene lost 0 bases and the J gene lost 0 bases, with 10 bases spanning the gap. Germline V gene lookup returns CDR1 SGHKS and CDR2 YYEKEE (reference sequence). CDR3 DNA: TGTGCCAGCAGCTTGGAAATTCCGGTCTCCTACGAGCAGTACTTC. Residues: CASSLEIPVSYEQYF.

The genes are TRBV4-1 and TRBJ1-3; 11 nucleotides line up with TRBD1. The trim removed 3 bases at V and 0 bases at J, leaving 7 bases unmatched. The CDR3 spans 18 residues. CDR1 and CDR2 from the germline V gene are MGHRA and YSYEKL. The CDR3 coding sequence is TGCGCCAGCAGCCAGGGAGGGGGGACAGGGGGCTCTGGAAACACCATATATTTT. Translation gives CASSQGGGTGGSGNTIYF.

The chain is built from TRBV7-7 and TRBJ2-5, with 15 bases that match TRBD2. Looked up from germline, CDR1 is SSHAT and CDR2 is FNYEAQ (reference sequence). The CDR3 has 18 residues. J was trimmed by 0 bases and V by 5 bases; bases with no gene match: 7. CDR3 sequence (DNA): TGTGCCAGCAGCCACGGACTAGCGGGAGGGGAGAACCAAGAGACCCAGTACTTC. Its protein is CASSHGLAGGENQETQYF. The full variable domain, rest sourced from reference TRBV7-7 and TRBJ2-5, is GAGVSQSPRYKVTKRGQDVTLRCDPISSHATLYWYQQALGQGPEFLTYFNYEAQPDKSGLPSDRFSAERPEGSISTLTIQRTEQRDSAMYRCASSHGLAGGENQETQYFGPGTRLLVL.

This chain connects TRBV20-1 to TRBJ1-4, with D maybe TRBD1 (6 bases). The V end lost 5 bases, the J end lost 8 bases, and 9 bases lay between the germline ends. There are 11 residues in the CDR3. CDR1 DFQATT and CDR2 SNEGSKA come from the germline V gene (reference sequence). CDR3 protein: CSAQDREKLFF. The CDR3 nucleotides are TGCAGTGCTCAAGACAGGGAAAAACTGTTTTTT.

This clone is a singleton in its sample. This chain connects TRBV30 to TRBJ2-5, with 13 bases fitting TRBD2. The germline gives CDR1 GTSNPN, CDR2 SVGIG (reference sequence). This CDR3 contains 17 residues. Unmatched junction bases numbered 8, after V lost 1 base and J lost 3 bases. CDR3 DNA sequence: TGTGCCTGGAGTGCCCGCCGGACTAGCGGGGGAGAAGAGACCCAGTACTTC. Its protein is CAWSARRTSGGEETQYF. The full variable domain, in which reference TRBV30 and TRBJ2-5 provide the parts outside the CDR3, is SQTIHQWPATLVQPVGSPLSLECTVEGTSNPNLYWYRQAAGRGLQLLFYSVGIGQISSEVPQNLSASRPQDRQFILSSKKLLLSDSGFYLCAWSARRTSGGEETQYFGPGTRLLVL.

The V gene is TRBV6-5, the J gene TRBJ2-7, with TRBD2 matching over 7 bases. After removal of 6 bases from V and 4 bases from J, the junction contained 9 bases not matched to a gene. The CDR3 length is 14 residues. Germline CDR1 reads MNHEY; CDR2 reads SVGAGI. CDR3 region: CASSARGLLYEQYF. The DNA of the CDR3 is TGTGCCAGCAGCGCAAGGGGACTACTTTACGAGCAGTACTTC.

The chain has TRBV27 and TRBJ1-2, with D maybe TRBD1 (6 bases). Trimming pared 2 bases from V and 3 bases from J, leaving 13 bases between. Germline V gene lookup returns CDR1 MNHEY and CDR2 SMNVEV (reference sequence). The CDR3 length is 15 residues. In DNA form, the CDR3 reads TGTGCCAGCAGTTTAGGGCAGGGGCCTCACTATGGCTACACCTTC. As protein: CASSLGQGPHYGYTF.

This chain uses TRBV10-2 with TRBJ1-2; a possible D gene is TRBD1 (5 bases). CDR1 and CDR2 from the germline V gene are WSHSY and SAAADI. Trimming shortened V by 4 bases and J by 6 bases, and 18 bases separated the two germline ends. The CDR3 length is 15 residues. CDR3 bases: TGCGCCAGCAGTGGTCCCGACGCAGGGAAGAATGGCTACACCTTC. It codes for CASSGPDAGKNGYTF.

The gene calls are TRBV9 and TRBJ2-4, with 11 bases fitting TRBD2. The V gene end was trimmed by 4 bases and the J gene end by 6 bases; junction bases not matched to a gene: 3. Germline-derived CDR1 and CDR2 are SGDLS and YYNGEE. This CDR3 contains 14 residues. CDR3 in amino acids: CASSPGLAGNIQYF. CDR3 in DNA: TGTGCCAGCAGCCCCGGACTAGCGGGAAACATTCAGTACTTC.

The rearrangement links TRBV6-5 to TRBJ1-2; no clear D. V dropped 10 bases and J dropped 4 bases, with 10 bases sitting between them. Germline lookup yields CDR1 MNHEY and CDR2 SVGAGI. This CDR3 spans 11 amino acids. The CDR3: CATSSVYGYTF. CDR3 in DNA: TGTGCCACTTCGTCGGTCTATGGCTACACCTTC.

This clone was recorded only once. The gene calls are TRBV19 and TRBJ1-5; D not resolved. V was shortened by 6 bases and J by 8 bases, with 14 bases between the two germline ends. Germline V CDR1 and CDR2: LNHDA, SQIVND (reference sequence). The CDR3 covers 13 residues. CDR3 amino acids: CASRLHIGKPQHF. CDR3 in DNA: TGTGCCAGTAGACTACATATCGGGAAGCCCCAGCATTTT.

The J gene is TRBJ1-3, the V gene TRBV27; TRBD1 is a possible D gene (6 bases). There are 15 residues in the CDR3. V was clipped by 5 bases and J by 2 bases, with 13 bases between them. The germline CDR1 and CDR2 sequences are MNHEY and SMNVEV (reference sequence). CDR3 loop: CASSPQGRAGNTIYF. The DNA of the CDR3 is TGTGCCAGCAGTCCCCAGGGGAGAGCTGGAAACACCATATATTTT.

The V gene is TRBV7-2, the J gene TRBJ2-3, with TRBD2 as a possible D gene (6 bases). Germline-derived CDR1 and CDR2 are SGHTA and FQGNSA. This CDR3 comprises 15 residues. V shed 5 bases and J shed 9 bases, with 21 bases lying between them. The CDR3: CASSPGSGDSGTQYF. DNA of the CDR3: TGTGCCAGCAGCCCAGGATCGGGGGACTCTGGAACGCAGTATTTT.

The sample holds one count of this clone. The V gene is TRBV2, the J gene TRBJ2-1, with TRBD1 as a possible D gene (5 bases). The CDR3 is 15 residues long. V lost 4 bases, J lost 8 bases, and 18 bases lay in between. CDR1 SNHLY and CDR2 FYNNEI come from the germline V gene. DNA for the CDR3: TGTGCCAGCAGTGTTTCCCCTTCATGGGGCGATGAGCAGTTCTTC. Translating it yields CASSVSPSWGDEQFF.

The chain is built from TRBV7-8 and TRBJ2-7; D possibly corresponds to TRBD1 (5 bases). V was clipped by 4 bases and J by 0 bases, with 16 bases between them. Per germline, CDR1 SGHVS and CDR2 FQNEAQ. The CDR3 consists of 16 residues. This chain's CDR3 is CASSSKTVANSYEQYF. In nucleotides, the CDR3 is TGTGCCAGCAGCTCTAAGACAGTCGCCAACTCCTACGAGCAGTACTTC. The whole variable domain, remainder taken from reference TRBV7-8 and TRBJ2-7, is GAGVSQSPRYKVAKRGQDVALRCDPISGHVSLFWYQQALGQGPEFLTYFQNEAQLDKSGLPSDRFFAERPEGSVSTLKIQRTQQEDSAVYLCASSSKTVANSYEQYFGPGTRLTVT.

V is TRBV19 and J is TRBJ2-7; 11 bases are a match to TRBD1. This CDR3 contains 16 residues. CDR1 and CDR2 (germline): LNHDA, SQIVND (reference sequence). The trim removed 3 bases at V and 1 base at J, leaving 5 bases unmatched. The CDR3 nucleotides are TGTGCCAGTAGTATGAAGGGGACAGGGGGATCCTACGAGCAGTACTTC. It codes for CASSMKGTGGSYEQYF. Looking up the rest from reference TRBV19 and TRBJ2-7 gives the full variable domain: DGGITQSPKYLFRKEGQNVTLSCEQNLNHDAMYWYRQDPGQGLRLIYYSQIVNDFQKGDIAEGYSVSREKKESFPLTVTSAQKNPTAFYLCASSMKGTGGSYEQYFGPGTRLTVT.

This chain uses TRBV5-6 with TRBJ1-1, with D possibly matching TRBD1 (5 bases). This CDR3 comprises 15 residues. Trimming removed 3 bases from V and 1 base from J, with 13 bases in between. Germline CDR1 reads SGHDT; CDR2 reads YYEEEE. The CDR3 sequence: CASSWGPFENTEAFF. CDR3 coding DNA: TGTGCCAGCAGCTGGGGCCCCTTCGAGAACACTGAAGCTTTCTTT. The full variable domain, completed using reference TRBV5-6 and TRBJ1-1, is DAGVTQSPTHLIKTRGQQVTLRCSPKSGHDTVSWYQQALGQGPQFIFQYYEEEERQRGNFPDRFSGHQFPNYSSELNVNALLLGDSALYLCASSWGPFENTEAFFGQGTRLTVV.

This CDR3 reads CASSFQGAVRETQYF. Here the CDR3 DNA reads TGTGCCAGCAGCTTTCAGGGGGCAGTAAGAGAGACCCAGTACTTC. This chain connects TRBV9 to TRBJ2-5, with 8 bases aligning to TRBD1. The CDR3 extends over 15 amino acids. With 4 bases clipped from V and 4 bases from J, the junction kept 9 bases outside the gene matches. Germline lookup yields CDR1 SGDLS and CDR2 YYNGEE.

This chain joins TRBV5-5 and TRBJ2-6, with D hard to call. The CDR3 sequence is 15 residues long. Trimming left V 0 bases short and J 0 bases short, with 4 bases between. From germline, CDR1 is SGHKS and CDR2 YYEKEE (reference sequence). CDR3 region: CASSLGGSGANVLTF. For the CDR3, the DNA is TGTGCCAGCAGCTTGGGCGGCTCTGGGGCCAACGTCCTGACTTTC.

The chain employs TRBV6-5 and TRBJ2-3, with 11 bases identical to TRBD2. This CDR3 is 16 amino acids long. The V segment lost 6 bases and the J segment 2 bases; nucleotides outside the gene matches: 7. From germline, CDR1 is MNHEY and CDR2 SVGAGI. CDR3 in DNA: TGTGCCAGCAGATACCTTAGCGGGAGGGTCACAGATACGCAGTATTTT. Residues: CASRYLSGRVTDTQYF.

The chain is built from TRBV2 and TRBJ2-1, with D tentatively TRBD2 (5 bases). The CDR3 totals 17 residues. V lost 5 bases to trimming and J lost 5 bases, with 22 bases between them. Germline V CDR1 and CDR2: SNHLY, FYNNEI. The CDR3 nucleotides are TGTGCCAGCAGTCCCCCTTTTCTGGGAGAAAGGGACAATGAGCAGTTCTTC. As protein: CASSPPFLGERDNEQFF. The entire variable domain, with the rest obtained from reference TRBV2 and TRBJ2-1, is as follows: EPEVTQTPSHQVTQMGQEVILRCVPISNHLYFYWYRQILGQKVEFLVSFYNNEISEKSEIFDDQFSVERPDGSNFTLKIRSTKLEDSAMYFCASSPPFLGERDNEQFFGPGTRLTVL.